A selection of T cell receptor beta chains follows, all from one sample in a study of CD8 T cells in Susac syndrome. TCRdb re-called the immunoSEQ multiplex PCR reads with MiXCR, one entry per CDR3 protein. The top ten hold 0.3% of the sample, which has approximately 94,000 distinct CDR3 sequences, 95% seen once. The source material was CD8+ T cells from PBMCs. The source is a human donor with Susac syndrome. Each CDR3 is given with its conserved first and last residue. D genes are given only for firm matches. Not all rows give a size; the values are once, few, many and, for expanded clones, a class.

D,V,J,size,length,CDR3,DNA
.,TRBV7-9,TRBJ1-2,.,11,CASDPARGYTF,TGTGCCAGCGACCCTGCACGTGGCTACACCTTC
TRBD2,TRBV11-2,TRBJ2-3,once,15,CASSSRLAEPDTQYF,TGTGCCAGCAGCTCAAGACTAGCGGAGCCAGATACGCAGTATTTT
TRBD2,TRBV9,TRBJ2-7,.,15,CASSVSGGLASEQYF,TGTGCCAGCAGCGTTAGCGGGGGCCTCGCGTCCGAGCAGTACTTC
.,TRBV2,TRBJ1-4,.,15,CASSAQGQVSEKLFF,TGTGCCAGCAGTGCCCAGGGTCAGGTCTCCGAAAAACTGTTTTTT
.,TRBV20-1,TRBJ2-1,.,15,CSARSISSSYNEQFF,TGCAGTGCTAGATCTATCTCAAGCTCCTACAATGAGCAGTTCTTC
.,TRBV12-3/TRBV12-4,TRBJ2-2,.,18,CASSFSWPLLGDTGELFF,TGTGCCAGCAGTTTCTCGTGGCCCTTACTAGGGGACACCGGGGAGCTGTTTTTT
.,TRBV23-1,TRBJ2-3,.,17,CASRPGVPFSSTDTQYF,TGCGCCAGCAGACCCGGGGTCCCCTTTTCTAGCACAGATACGCAGTATTTT
.,TRBV11-2,TRBJ2-1,.,15,CASSLSPTIYNEQFF,TGTGCCAGCAGCTTAAGCCCCACGATCTACAATGAGCAGTTCTTC
.,TRBV20-1,TRBJ1-1,.,15,CSARRVRGVNTEAFF,TGCAGTGCTAGGCGGGTCAGGGGAGTGAACACTGAAGCTTTCTTT
TRBD2,TRBV6-5,TRBJ2-2,.,19,CASSYSTIAGGPDTGELFF,TGTGCCAGCAGTTACTCCACTATAGCGGGAGGGCCGGATACCGGGGAGCTGTTTTTT
TRBD1,TRBV27,TRBJ2-5,.,17,CASAWTGVGSRRETQYF,TGTGCCAGCGCCTGGACAGGGGTAGGATCGAGAAGGGAGACCCAGTACTTC
.,TRBV7-2,TRBJ2-2,.,15,CASFHDIAGSGELFF,TGTGCCAGCTTCCACGATATCGCGGGATCCGGGGAGCTGTTTTTT
TRBD1,TRBV3-1,TRBJ2-7,.,17,CASSQASTGTGSYEQYF,TGTGCCAGCAGCCAAGCTTCGACCGGGACAGGGAGCTACGAGCAGTACTTC
.,TRBV10-3,TRBJ2-1,.,15,CAISEALLSGNEQFF,TGTGCCATCAGTGAGGCCCTGCTATCTGGCAATGAGCAGTTCTTC
.,TRBV5-1,TRBJ2-2,.,15,CASSFWGRDTGELFF,TGCGCCAGCAGCTTCTGGGGTCGAGACACCGGGGAGCTGTTTTTT
.,TRBV14,TRBJ1-1,.,13,CASSPKMNTEAFF,TGTGCCAGCAGCCCAAAAATGAACACTGAAGCTTTCTTT
.,TRBV9,TRBJ2-7,.,16,CASRHLAYVGSYEQYF,TGTGCCAGCAGACATCTAGCGTACGTCGGGAGCTACGAGCAGTACTTC
.,TRBV5-1,TRBJ2-1,once,17,CASSLGSALSSYNEQFF,TGCGCCAGCAGCTTGGGGTCAGCGCTTAGCTCCTACAATGAGCAGTTCTTC
TRBD2,TRBV3-1,TRBJ2-1,.,17,CASSQGLAYSSYNEQFF,TGTGCCAGCAGCCAAGGACTAGCGTATAGCTCCTACAATGAGCAGTTCTTC
.,TRBV27,TRBJ2-7,.,13,CASGGAQTYEQYF,TGTGCCAGCGGGGGGGCCCAAACTTACGAGCAGTACTTC
.,TRBV3-1,TRBJ2-6,.,13,CASSQYGANVLTF,TGTGCCAGCAGCCAATATGGGGCCAACGTCCTGACTTTC
.,TRBV28,TRBJ1-5,.,14,CASRNMSVNQPQHF,TGTGCCAGCAGAAATATGAGCGTGAACCAGCCCCAGCATTTT
TRBD1,TRBV18,TRBJ1-1,.,18,CASSPSTWNRGFPTEAFF,TGTGCCAGCTCACCATCGACTTGGAACAGGGGGTTCCCCACTGAAGCTTTCTTT
.,TRBV5-1,TRBJ1-1,.,15,CASSSPLTGNTEAFF,TGCGCCAGCAGCTCGCCTTTGACGGGGAACACTGAAGCTTTCTTT
.,TRBV6-5,TRBJ1-2,.,14,CASSYGQPADGYTF,TGTGCCAGCAGTTATGGACAACCGGCCGATGGCTACACCTTC
.,TRBV9,TRBJ2-3,once,15,CASSPRGMSTDTQYF,TGTGCCAGCAGCCCGCGCGGGATGAGCACAGATACGCAGTATTTT
.,TRBV20-1,TRBJ2-5,.,12,CSASQGQETQYF,TGCAGTGCTAGTCAAGGGCAAGAGACCCAGTACTTC
TRBD1,TRBV27,TRBJ2-7,.,14,CASSYKTGVDEQYF,TGTGCCAGCAGTTACAAGACAGGGGTGGACGAGCAGTACTTC
TRBD2,TRBV28,TRBJ2-5,.,14,CASSSAGGSETQYF,TGTGCCAGCAGTTCCGCGGGAGGTTCAGAGACCCAGTACTTC
.,TRBV18,TRBJ1-5,.,13,CASSPREKSTQHF,TGTGCCAGCTCACCTCGGGAAAAATCGACCCAGCATTTT
TRBD2,TRBV2,TRBJ2-3,.,15,CASRDQAGGADTQYF,TGTGCCAGCAGAGACCAAGCGGGGGGCGCAGATACGCAGTATTTT
.,TRBV29-1,TRBJ1-2,.,14,CSVESAHEGYGYTF,TGCAGCGTTGAATCGGCCCACGAGGGCTATGGCTACACCTTC
.,TRBV7-8,TRBJ2-1,.,15,CASSLGERLYNEQFF,TGTGCCAGCAGCTTAGGGGAGAGGCTGTACAATGAGCAGTTCTTC
TRBD2,TRBV5-8,TRBJ2-1,.,14,CASSPLGGGNEQFF,TGTGCCAGCAGCCCACTCGGGGGGGGAAATGAGCAGTTCTTC
TRBD1,TRBV7-9,TRBJ1-1,.,15,CASSISRQGSTEAFF,TGTGCCAGCAGCATCTCCCGACAGGGCTCCACTGAAGCTTTCTTT
TRBD2,TRBV4-1,TRBJ2-2,.,16,CASSQEEGGGTGELFF,TGCGCCAGCAGCCAAGAGGAGGGCGGGGGCACCGGGGAGCTGTTTTTT
TRBD2,TRBV20-1,TRBJ2-1,.,14,CSAPTKLAGGEQFF,TGCAGTGCCCCTACTAAACTAGCGGGTGGCGAGCAGTTCTTC
.,TRBV4-1,TRBJ2-3,.,14,CASSPPGAWDTQYF,TGCGCCAGCAGTCCCCCCGGGGCCTGGGATACGCAGTATTTT
.,TRBV28,TRBJ1-1,once,13,CASQFIRGTEAFF,TGTGCCAGTCAGTTTATCAGGGGCACTGAAGCTTTCTTT
TRBD2,TRBV4-1,TRBJ2-7,.,17,CASSQAASSGVSYEQYF,TGCGCCAGCAGCCAAGCGGCGTCTAGCGGGGTCTCCTACGAGCAGTACTTC
TRBD2,TRBV29-1,TRBJ2-7,.,14,CSVAERGESYEQYF,TGCAGCGTTGCGGAGCGGGGGGAATCCTACGAGCAGTACTTC
.,TRBV7-9,TRBJ1-1,.,13,CASRKSEGTEAFF,TGTGCCAGCAGGAAGTCAGAGGGCACTGAAGCTTTCTTT
TRBD2,TRBV7-9,TRBJ2-5,.,15,CASSLWTSGLETQYF,TGTGCCAGCAGCTTATGGACTAGCGGGCTCGAGACCCAGTACTTC
.,TRBV4-1,TRBJ1-1,.,12,CASSQRDTEAFF,TGCGCCAGCAGCCAAAGGGACACTGAAGCTTTCTTT
.,TRBV14,TRBJ2-5,.,14,CASSQYSLQETQYF,TGTGCCAGCAGCCAGTACAGTCTCCAAGAGACCCAGTACTTC
.,TRBV20-1,TRBJ2-7,.,12,CSPHPFLYEQYF,TGCAGTCCCCACCCTTTCCTCTACGAGCAGTACTTC
TRBD2,TRBV20-1,TRBJ2-7,.,16,CSARDTLGRASYEQYF,TGCAGTGCTAGAGACACCCTCGGGAGGGCGTCCTACGAGCAGTACTTC
.,TRBV25-1,TRBJ2-3,.,18,CASSPLAPDGPSTDTQYF,TGTGCCAGCAGTCCCTTAGCCCCTGACGGCCCTAGCACAGATACGCAGTATTTT
.,TRBV10-3,TRBJ1-1,.,11,CAISERTEAFF,TGTGCCATCAGTGAAAGAACTGAAGCTTTCTTT
.,TRBV7-2,TRBJ1-6,.,12,CASSAHNSPLHF,TGTGCCAGCAGCGCCCATAATTCACCCCTCCACTTT
TRBD2,TRBV6-1,TRBJ2-3,few,14,CASSEGGSADTQYF,TGTGCCAGCAGTGAGGGAGGGAGCGCAGATACGCAGTATTTT
.,TRBV20-1,TRBJ2-3,.,13,CSARDDSTDTQYF,TGCAGTGCTAGAGATGACAGCACAGATACGCAGTATTTT
TRBD1,TRBV28,TRBJ2-7,.,15,CASTQLWTGRHEQYF,TGTGCCAGCACCCAACTATGGACAGGGAGGCACGAGCAGTACTTC
.,TRBV29-1,TRBJ1-2,.,13,CSVGSGDNYGYTF,TGCAGCGTTGGGTCCGGGGATAACTATGGCTACACCTTC
.,TRBV27,TRBJ1-1,.,12,CASGGGGEITFF,TGTGCCAGCGGGGGGGGTGGGGAGATAACTTTCTTT
.,TRBV20-1,TRBJ1-1,.,14,CSAPPGGRVTEAFF,TGCAGTGCTCCGCCCGGGGGCCGGGTCACTGAAGCTTTCTTT
TRBD1,TRBV6-5,TRBJ2-7,.,15,CASSPSPGTGGEQYF,TGTGCCAGCAGTCCCAGCCCCGGGACAGGGGGCGAGCAGTACTTC
.,TRBV5-1,TRBJ2-6,.,17,CASTNRQPFSGANVLTF,TGCGCCAGCACGAACCGGCAGCCTTTCTCTGGGGCCAACGTCCTGACTTTC
.,TRBV7-6,TRBJ2-3,.,18,CASSQYPTGSGRTDTQYF,TGTGCCAGCAGCCAGTACCCTACAGGGAGTGGGCGGACAGATACGCAGTATTTT